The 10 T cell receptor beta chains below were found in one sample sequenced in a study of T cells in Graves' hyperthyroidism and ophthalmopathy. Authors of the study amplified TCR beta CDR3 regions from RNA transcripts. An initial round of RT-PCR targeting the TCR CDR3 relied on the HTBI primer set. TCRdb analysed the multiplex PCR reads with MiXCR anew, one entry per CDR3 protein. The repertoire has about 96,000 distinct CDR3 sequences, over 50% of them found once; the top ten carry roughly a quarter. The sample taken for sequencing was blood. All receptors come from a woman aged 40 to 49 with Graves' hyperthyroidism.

The CDR3 DNA is TGTGCCAGCAGCTTAAGTACGGGAGCGGGAGTAGGCGAGCAGTACTTC. Translation gives CASSLSTGAGVGEQYF. The chain combines TRBV7-8 with TRBJ2-7; 8 bases align to TRBD2. The length of the CDR3 is 16 residues. V lost 2 bases to trimming and J lost 6 bases; unmatched junction nucleotides: 12. Per germline, CDR1 SGHVS and CDR2 FQNEAQ.

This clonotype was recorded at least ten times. The CDR3, as DNA: TGCAGTGCTAGCGGTGACAGGATCAACGAGCAGTACTTC. This codes for CSASGDRINEQYF. The gene calls are TRBV20-1 and TRBJ2-7; D is possibly TRBD1 (6 bases). The length of the CDR3 is 13 residues. The V gene's germline CDR1 is DFQATT and CDR2 SNEGSKA (reference sequence). The germline V and J ends were trimmed by 3 bases and 5 bases, with 14 bases remaining between them.

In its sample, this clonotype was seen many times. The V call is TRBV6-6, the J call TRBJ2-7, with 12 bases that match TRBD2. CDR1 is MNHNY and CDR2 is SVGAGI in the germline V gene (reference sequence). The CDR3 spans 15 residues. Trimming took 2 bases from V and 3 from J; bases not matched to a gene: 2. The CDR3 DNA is TGTGCCAGCAGTTACCGGACTAGCGGGAACTACGAGCAGTACTTC. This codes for CASSYRTSGNYEQYF.

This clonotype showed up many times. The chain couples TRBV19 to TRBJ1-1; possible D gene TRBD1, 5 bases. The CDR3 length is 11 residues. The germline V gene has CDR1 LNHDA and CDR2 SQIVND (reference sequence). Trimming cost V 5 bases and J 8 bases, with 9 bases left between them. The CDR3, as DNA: TGTGCCAGTAGTGCCCGGGGGGAAGCTTTCTTT. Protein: CASSARGEAFF.

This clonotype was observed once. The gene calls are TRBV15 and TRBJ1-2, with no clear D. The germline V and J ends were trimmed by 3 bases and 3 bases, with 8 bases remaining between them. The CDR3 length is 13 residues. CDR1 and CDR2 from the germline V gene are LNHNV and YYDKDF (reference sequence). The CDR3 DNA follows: TGTGCCACCAGCAGCTTAGGACACTATGGCTACACCTTC. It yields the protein CATSSLGHYGYTF.

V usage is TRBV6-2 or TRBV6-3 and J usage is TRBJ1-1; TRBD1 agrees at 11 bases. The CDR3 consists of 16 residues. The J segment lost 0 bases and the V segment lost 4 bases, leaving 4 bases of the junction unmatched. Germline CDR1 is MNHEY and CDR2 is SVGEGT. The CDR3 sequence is CASSSRTGGLNTEAFF. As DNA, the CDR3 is TGTGCCAGCAGTTCCCGGACAGGGGGCTTGAACACTGAAGCTTTCTTT.

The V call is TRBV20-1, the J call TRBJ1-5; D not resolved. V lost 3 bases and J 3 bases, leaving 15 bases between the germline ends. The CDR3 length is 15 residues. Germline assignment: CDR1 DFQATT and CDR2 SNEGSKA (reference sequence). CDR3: CSASLAGGPNQPQHF. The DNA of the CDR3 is TGCAGTGCTAGTCTAGCGGGAGGGCCCAATCAGCCCCAGCATTTT.

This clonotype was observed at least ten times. CDR3 nucleotides: TGTGCCAGCATAGTGCAGGGGACTGAAGCTTTCTTT. It is translated as CASIVQGTEAFF. This chain connects TRBV2 to TRBJ1-1, with a tentative D call TRBD1 (6 bases). This CDR3 comprises 12 residues. Looked up from germline, CDR1 is SNHLY and CDR2 is FYNNEI. V shed 7 bases and J shed 5 bases, with 11 bases lying between them.

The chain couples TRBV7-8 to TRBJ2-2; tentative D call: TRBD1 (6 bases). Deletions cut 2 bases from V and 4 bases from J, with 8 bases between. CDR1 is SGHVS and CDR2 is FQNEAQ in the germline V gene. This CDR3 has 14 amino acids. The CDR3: CASSLQGLTGELFF. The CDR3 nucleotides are TGTGCCAGCAGCTTACAGGGGCTCACCGGGGAGCTGTTTTTT.

The CDR3 here is CASTFGGPGPYEQYF. The CDR3 DNA is TGTGCCAGCACCTTTGGGGGACCGGGCCCCTACGAGCAGTACTTC. The chain uses TRBV7-2 and TRBJ2-7; D possibly uses TRBD1 or TRBD2 (5 bases each). V gave up 7 bases and J gave up 2 bases, with 18 bases separating them. Germline lookup yields CDR1 SGHTA and CDR2 FQGNSA. The CDR3 extends over 15 amino acids.